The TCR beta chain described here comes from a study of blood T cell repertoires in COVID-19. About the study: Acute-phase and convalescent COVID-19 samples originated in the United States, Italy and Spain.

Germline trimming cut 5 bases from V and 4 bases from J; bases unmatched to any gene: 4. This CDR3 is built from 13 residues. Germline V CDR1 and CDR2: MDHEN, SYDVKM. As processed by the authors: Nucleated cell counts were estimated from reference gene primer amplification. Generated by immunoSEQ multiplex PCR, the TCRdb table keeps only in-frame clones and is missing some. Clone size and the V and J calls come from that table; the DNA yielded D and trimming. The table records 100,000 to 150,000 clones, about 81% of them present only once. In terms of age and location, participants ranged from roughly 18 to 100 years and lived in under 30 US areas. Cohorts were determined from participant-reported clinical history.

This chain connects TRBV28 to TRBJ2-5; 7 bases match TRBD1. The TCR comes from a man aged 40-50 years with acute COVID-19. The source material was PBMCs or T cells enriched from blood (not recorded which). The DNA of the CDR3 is TGTGCCAGCAGTCCTCCAGGGGGAGAGACCCAGTACTTC. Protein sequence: CASSPPGGETQYF.